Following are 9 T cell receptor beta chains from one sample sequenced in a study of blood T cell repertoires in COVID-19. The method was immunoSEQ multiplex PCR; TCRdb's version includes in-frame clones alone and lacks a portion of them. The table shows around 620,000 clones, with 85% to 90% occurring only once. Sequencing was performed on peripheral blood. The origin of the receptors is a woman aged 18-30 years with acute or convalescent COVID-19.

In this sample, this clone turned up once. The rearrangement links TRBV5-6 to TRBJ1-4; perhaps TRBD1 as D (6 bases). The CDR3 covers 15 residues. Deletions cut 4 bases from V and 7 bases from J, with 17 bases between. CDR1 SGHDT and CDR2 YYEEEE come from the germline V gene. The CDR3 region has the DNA TGTGCCAGCAGCATGCCAGGGGTAGAGGGTGAAAAACTGTTTTTT. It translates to CASSMPGVEGEKLFF.

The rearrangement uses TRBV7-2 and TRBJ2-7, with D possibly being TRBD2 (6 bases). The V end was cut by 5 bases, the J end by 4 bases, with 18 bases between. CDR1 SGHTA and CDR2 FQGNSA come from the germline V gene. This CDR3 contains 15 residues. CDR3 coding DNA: TGTGCCAGCAGCCCGGAGCCCGGGACTCGGTACGAGCAGTACTTC. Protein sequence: CASSPEPGTRYEQYF.

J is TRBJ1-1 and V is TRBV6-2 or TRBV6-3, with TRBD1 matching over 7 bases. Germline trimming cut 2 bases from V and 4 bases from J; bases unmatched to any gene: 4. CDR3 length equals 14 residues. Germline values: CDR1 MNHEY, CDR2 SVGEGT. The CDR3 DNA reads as TGTGCCAGCAGTTACGAGGGGGCGGTCACTGAAGCTTTCTTT. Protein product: CASSYEGAVTEAFF.

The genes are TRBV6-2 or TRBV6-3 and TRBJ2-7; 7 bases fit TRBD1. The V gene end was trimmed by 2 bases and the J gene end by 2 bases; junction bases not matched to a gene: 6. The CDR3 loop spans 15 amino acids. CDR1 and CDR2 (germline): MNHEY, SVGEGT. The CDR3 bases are TGTGCCAGCAGTTACCTGACAGGGAAGGCCTACGAGCAGTACTTC. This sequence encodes CASSYLTGKAYEQYF.

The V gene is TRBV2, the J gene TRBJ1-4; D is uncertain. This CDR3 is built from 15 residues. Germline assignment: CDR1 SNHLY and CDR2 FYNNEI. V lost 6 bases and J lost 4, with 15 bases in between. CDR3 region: CASSNSRTRNEKLFF. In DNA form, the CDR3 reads TGTGCCAGCAGCAACTCAAGAACCCGTAATGAAAAACTGTTTTTT.

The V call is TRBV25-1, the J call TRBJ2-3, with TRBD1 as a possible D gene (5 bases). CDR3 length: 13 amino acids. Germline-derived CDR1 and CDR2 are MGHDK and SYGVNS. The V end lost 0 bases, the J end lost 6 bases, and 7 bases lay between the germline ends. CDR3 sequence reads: CASSEYRADTQYF. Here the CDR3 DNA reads TGTGCCAGCAGTGAATACAGGGCGGATACGCAGTATTTT.

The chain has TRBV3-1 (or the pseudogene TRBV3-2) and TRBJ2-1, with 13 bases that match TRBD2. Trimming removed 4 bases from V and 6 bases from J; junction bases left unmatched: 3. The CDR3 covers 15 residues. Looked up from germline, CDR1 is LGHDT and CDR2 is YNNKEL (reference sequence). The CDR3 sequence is CASSLTSGGGNEQFF. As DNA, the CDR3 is TGTGCCAGCAGCCTTACTAGCGGGGGGGGCAATGAGCAGTTCTTC.

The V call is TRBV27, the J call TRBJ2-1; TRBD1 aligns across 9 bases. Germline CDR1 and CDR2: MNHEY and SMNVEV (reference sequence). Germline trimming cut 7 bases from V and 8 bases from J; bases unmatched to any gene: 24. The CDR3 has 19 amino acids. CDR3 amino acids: CASKESYLLYRGPFDEQFF. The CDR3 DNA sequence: TGTGCCAGCAAGGAGAGTTATCTCCTTTACAGGGGGCCATTTGATGAGCAGTTCTTC.

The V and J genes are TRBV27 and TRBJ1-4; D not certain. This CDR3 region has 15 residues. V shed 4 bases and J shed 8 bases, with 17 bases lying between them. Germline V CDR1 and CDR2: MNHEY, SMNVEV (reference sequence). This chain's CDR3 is CASSYQRRPGEKLFF. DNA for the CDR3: TGTGCCAGCAGTTACCAGCGGAGGCCCGGGGAAAAACTGTTTTTT.